One T cell receptor (beta chain) is described in this entry. No antigen is known for it. The data derive from a study of T cells after yellow fever vaccination. One entry per CDR3 protein, called by TCRdb with MiXCR from the 5' RACE reads. The sample has some 290,000 distinct CDR3 sequences, around a tenth seen once. Findings and limits, study-wide: The secondary response was weaker but peaked faster, day 5 versus 15.

The CDR3 is made up of 14 amino acids. V shed 1 base and J shed 5 bases, with 11 bases lying between them. The germline V gene has CDR1 MNHEY and CDR2 SVGAGI. This rearrangement joins TRBV6-5 to TRBJ1-1; a possible D gene is TRBD1 (5 bases). This sample comprised CD4+ T cells sorted from PBMCs, obtained 45 days after the yellow fever booster vaccination. The source of this sequence is a man aged 18-30 years who received the YFV17D yellow fever vaccine. CDR3 in amino acids: CASSYLGGGTEAFF. In DNA form, the CDR3 reads TGTGCCAGCAGTTACTTGGGGGGTGGGACTGAAGCTTTCTTT.